Described below is a single T cell receptor beta chain sequence and its context. Its binding antigen is unknown. Base qualities are not at hand, and no much larger clone is one base apart. This entry is derived from a study of blood T cell repertoires in COVID-19 (TCRdb year 2020). General notes on the study: Samples from collaborators originated in the United States, Italy and Spain and spanned both the acute and convalescent phases of COVID-19. The material from the prospective study consisted of cDNA or gDNA derived from T cells, B-cell-depleted T cells, or PBMCs. Subjects who had been exposed to COVID-19, were actively infected with it, or had recovered from it provided the deeply sampled blood TCRbeta repertoires that made up the dataset. A freely available public database, intended as a resource for researchers studying the immune response to SARS-CoV-2, is where the repertoires were released. The samples were drawn from two sources: the first 160 participants of the ongoing ImmuneRACE study, and 1,200 or so subjects contributed by 6 global collaborators. A de-identified subject ID, COVID-19 status, age in years and sex were almost always included in the sample metadata. HLA class I and class II types, where available, came from metadata supplied by the sample provider rather than from assay-based typing. Study-level results and caveats: The amount of clinical and demographic metadata varied by source and participant and was provided uncurated.

V lost 8 bases and J lost 2 bases, and the count of bases not matched to a germline gene is 14. Per the germline V gene, MNHNS is the CDR1 and SASEGT is the CDR2. Measured from the cysteine to the phenylalanine, the CDR3 is 17 residues long. Only the CDR3 region is kept as DNA, spanning 51 bases read in frame from base 1. The collaborating institutions used their own protocols to collect whole blood in K2EDTA tubes. For TCRbeta analysis, collaborators shipped samples as frozen whole blood, isolated PBMCs, or DNA extracted from either of those sample types. TCRbeta CDR3 regions were amplified from genomic DNA by means of the immunoSEQ Assay, a bias-controlled multiplex PCR. Per the source publication's procedure: The number of nucleated cells in each sample was estimated from the amplification of reference gene primers within the assay. Sequence reads were collapsed and filtered to measure the absolute abundance of every unique TCRbeta CDR3 rearrangement. For each sample, productive Simpson clonality was calculated as the square root of Simpson's diversity index over productive rearrangements. TCRdb's version of the immuneACCESS table is confined to in-frame rearrangements and falls short of the full clone set. An unresolved V gene accounts for under half of the shortfall where checked; the remainder is of unknown origin. That table furnishes V, J and clone size, whereas the DNA furnished D and trimming. The sample table records 99,000 or so clones; around 87% of these occur just once. The ten largest account for around 16% of the sample.

Sequenced: peripheral blood. This clonotype was sampled from a man aged 45-60 years with acute or convalescent COVID-19. Here the chain combines TRBV6-1 and TRBJ2-3; 9 central bases correspond to TRBD2. The CDR3 reads CASRVKTSGTFTDTQYF. Here is the DNA: TGTGCCAGCCGTGTTAAGACTAGCGGTACTTTCACAGATACGCAGTATTTT.